One and the same sample provided the 30 T cell receptor beta chains below, sequenced in a study of identical twins. MiXCR, run by TCRdb on the 5' RACE reads, gives a single entry per CDR3 protein. The table includes approximately 230,000 distinct CDR3 sequences, under 8.5% detected once. This sample also belongs to another study, concerning T cells expressing NK-cell markers.

Sample: CD8+ T cells sorted from blood. The receptors stem from a woman younger than 35 in good health.

This clonotype was detected ten times or more. The CDR3 DNA reads as TGTGCCAGCAGTTCCGTCAGCGGGAGCAATGAGCAGTTCTTC. Translating gives CASSSVSGSNEQFF. The V gene is TRBV6-5, the J gene TRBJ2-1; 8 positions match TRBD2. The V and J ends lost 4 bases and 6 bases, in that order; junction bases with no gene match: 5. This CDR3 has 14 amino acids. Germline values: CDR1 MNHEY, CDR2 SVGAGI.

This clonotype has a count of ten or more. The CDR3 sequence: CASSLRSLGTEAFF. The CDR3 nucleotides read TGTGCCAGCAGCCTGAGGAGTTTGGGCACTGAAGCTTTCTTT. The rearrangement links TRBV14 to TRBJ1-1, with D uncertain. Germline lookup yields CDR1 SGHDN and CDR2 FVKESK. The length of the CDR3 is 14 residues. The ends were cut back, 4 bases at V and 4 bases at J, with 13 bases in the middle.

This clonotype was counted ten times or more. This chain links TRBV9 with TRBJ2-2; D remains ambiguous. CDR1 is SGDLS and CDR2 is YYNGEE in the germline V gene. This CDR3 has 12 residues. Between the trimmed V and J ends, which lost 7 bases and 4 bases, there was a span of 8 bases. The CDR3 DNA reads as TGTGCCAGCGAGACCTTCACCGGGGAGCTGTTTTTT. Protein product: CASETFTGELFF.

The V and J genes are TRBV15 and TRBJ1-1; D is unclear. The length of the CDR3 is 13 residues. The germline V gene has CDR1 LNHNV and CDR2 YYDKDF (reference sequence). Trimming stripped 0 bases from V and 5 bases from J, with 7 bases between. CDR3 in DNA: TGTGCCACCAGCAGAGATGGGCAAACTGAAGCTTTCTTT. Residues: CATSRDGQTEAFF.

The genes are TRBV10-3 and TRBJ2-2, with TRBD2 matching 7 bases. In germline, CDR1 is ENHRY, CDR2 SYGVKD. This CDR3 region has 15 residues. Trimming at V came to 6 bases and at J to 3 bases, leaving 7 bases not matched to a gene. The CDR3 here is CAISLSGTHTGELFF. In DNA form, the CDR3 reads TGTGCCATCAGCTTAAGCGGGACTCACACCGGGGAGCTGTTTTTT.

This clonotype has just a few counts. The rearrangement uses TRBV7-8 and TRBJ2-2; D is undetermined. The ends were cut back, 3 bases at V and 1 base at J, with 6 bases in the middle. The CDR3 consists of 14 residues. Germline V gene data show CDR1 as SGHVS and CDR2 as FQNEAQ. CDR3 amino acids: CASSLLRNTGELFF. The CDR3, as DNA: TGTGCCAGCAGCTTGTTAAGGAACACCGGGGAGCTGTTTTTT. The variable domain in full, with the rest retrieved from reference TRBV7-8 and TRBJ2-2, is GAGVSQSPRYKVAKRGQDVALRCDPISGHVSLFWYQQALGQGPEFLTYFQNEAQLDKSGLPSDRFFAERPEGSVSTLKIQRTQQEDSAVYLCASSLLRNTGELFFGEGSRLTVL.

This clonotype was seen ten or more times. V and J are TRBV12-3 or TRBV12-4 and TRBJ1-5; D call uncertain. Trimming cost V 7 bases and J 0 bases, with 10 bases left between them. The CDR3 has 14 amino acids. CDR3 nucleotides: TGTGCCAGCACCTACACAGATAGCAATCAGCCCCAGCATTTT. It specifies CASTYTDSNQPQHF.

This clonotype was seen a handful of times. Here the CDR3 DNA reads TGTGCCAGCAGTGATTCGGGACTAACCTACGAGCAGTACTTC. It translates to CASSDSGLTYEQYF. The genes are TRBV25-1 and TRBJ2-7; 7 bases agree with TRBD2. J was trimmed by 2 bases and V by 3 bases; bases with no gene match: 4. The germline V gene encodes CDR1 MGHDK and CDR2 SYGVNS. The CDR3 runs to 14 residues.

This clonotype occurred many times. V gene TRBV27 combines with J gene TRBJ1-2; no reliable D call. CDR1 and CDR2 from the germline V gene are MNHEY and SMNVEV (reference sequence). The CDR3 covers 12 residues. V was pared by 6 bases and J by 8 bases, with 13 bases between. CDR3 loop: CASSHGLSGYTF. The CDR3 DNA sequence: TGTGCCAGCAGCCACGGACTTAGCGGCTACACCTTC.

As to this clonotype: Possible read error: a much larger clone is one base away. The chain employs TRBV9 and TRBJ2-3, with a tentative D call TRBD2 (5 bases). This CDR3 region has 11 residues. Per the germline V gene, CDR1 is SGDLS and CDR2 is YYNGEE. The CDR3 region has the DNA TGTGCCAGCAGCGTCGGGGATACGCTGTATTTT. This gives the protein CASSVGDTLYF.

J is TRBJ2-3 and V is TRBV5-6, with TRBD2 matching over 12 bases. The junction had 15 bases not matched to a gene; V was cut back by 3 bases and J by 4 bases. Germline CDR1 reads SGHDT; CDR2 reads YYEEEE. The CDR3 runs to 19 residues. The CDR3 region has the DNA TGTGCCAGCAGCTCCGCGGGACTAGCGGGTGGAGTTCCCCCAGATACGCAGTATTTT. Translation gives CASSSAGLAGGVPPDTQYF. The full variable domain, in which reference TRBV5-6 and TRBJ2-3 provide the parts outside the CDR3, is DAGVTQSPTHLIKTRGQQVTLRCSPKSGHDTVSWYQQALGQGPQFIFQYYEEEERQRGNFPDRFSGHQFPNYSSELNVNALLLGDSALYLCASSSAGLAGGVPPDTQYFGPGTRLTVL.

Ten or more counts support this clonotype. The chain links TRBV20-1 to TRBJ2-5, with 11 bases matching TRBD2. The CDR3 has 17 amino acids. Germline V gene sequence: CDR1 DFQATT, CDR2 SNEGSKA (reference sequence). The V and J ends lost 0 bases and 5 bases, in that order; junction bases with no gene match: 11. In DNA form, the CDR3 reads TGCAGTGCTAGAGATACCCTAGCGGGGGGCATGTCGGAGACCCAGTACTTC. It yields the protein CSARDTLAGGMSETQYF.

This clonotype has at least ten counts. The chain couples TRBV6-2 or TRBV6-3 to TRBJ1-2; a weak D match, TRBD1 (5 bases). CDR3 size: 13 residues. The germline gives CDR1 MNHEY, CDR2 SVGEGT. The V gene lost 5 bases and the J gene lost 2 bases, with 9 bases spanning the gap. The CDR3 loop is CASSLRDNYGYTF. The CDR3 coding sequence is TGTGCCAGCAGTCTCCGGGACAACTATGGCTACACCTTC.

The chain joins TRBV10-3 to TRBJ2-3; 8 bases line up with TRBD1. This CDR3 comprises 13 residues. From germline, CDR1 is ENHRY and CDR2 SYGVKD. V shed 7 bases, J shed 2 bases, and the junction held 2 bases outside the gene matches. CDR3 nucleotides: TGTGCCATCAAGGACAGGGACACAGATACGCAGTATTTT. Its translation is CAIKDRDTDTQYF.

This clonotype was seen at least ten times. This chain links TRBV15 with TRBJ1-5, with TRBD1 identical over 10 bases. The CDR3 runs to 15 residues. Germline V CDR1 and CDR2: LNHNV, YYDKDF (reference sequence). V shed 0 bases and J 7 bases; nucleotides not matched to a gene: 3. CDR3 residues: CATSREGQGFQPQHF. CDR3 coding DNA: TGTGCCACCAGCAGAGAGGGACAGGGGTTCCAGCCCCAGCATTTT.

V usage is TRBV6-6 and J usage is TRBJ1-2; D is ambiguous. The V gene lost 1 base and the J gene lost 7 bases, with 10 bases spanning the gap. From germline, CDR1 is MNHNY and CDR2 SVGAGI (reference sequence). This CDR3 contains 13 residues. In nucleotides, the CDR3 is TGTGCCAGCAGTTACTTGTCCCGGAGTGGCTACACCTTC. Translation gives CASSYLSRSGYTF.

This clonotype was observed many times. The CDR3 DNA follows: TGTGCCAGCAGCCCGCCGACTGGGGAGCAGTACTTC. It specifies CASSPPTGEQYF. V gene TRBV5-5 combines with J gene TRBJ2-7; D gene uncertain. This CDR3 has 12 amino acids. Germline values: CDR1 SGHKS, CDR2 YYEKEE (reference sequence). The V end lost 4 bases, the J end lost 7 bases, and 12 bases lay between the germline ends.

Many counts were recorded for this clonotype. DNA for the CDR3: TGTGCCAGCAGAGGGCACCCGAGAAGTGGCTACACCTTC. Its protein product is CASRGHPRSGYTF. The chain combines TRBV12-3 or TRBV12-4 with TRBJ1-2; D is unresolved. With 6 bases removed from V and 7 bases from J, the gap between germline ends came to 15 bases. The CDR3 has 13 amino acids.

The CDR3 DNA follows: TGCGCCAGCAGCGTGGGACTAGCGGGAGGTTATGAGCAGTTCTTC. Translated, it gives CASSVGLAGGYEQFF. The chain combines TRBV10-2 with TRBJ2-1, with 15 nucleotides matching TRBD2. V dropped 6 bases and J dropped 8; count of bases not matched to a gene: 5. Germline CDR1 and CDR2: WSHSY and SAAADI. The CDR3 has 15 amino acids.

Ten or more counts support this clonotype. J is TRBJ2-1 and V is TRBV29-1; D is unresolved. The germline V and J ends were trimmed by 6 bases and 4 bases, with 7 bases remaining between them. The CDR3 spans 11 residues. Germline V gives CDR1 SQVTM, CDR2 ANQGSEA. CDR3 amino acids: CSVRYYNEQFF. CDR3 nucleotides: TGCAGCGTCAGATATTACAATGAGCAGTTCTTC.

The table lists this clonotype with many counts. The chain employs TRBV27 and TRBJ2-2, with 9 bases identical to TRBD1. This CDR3 is built from 16 residues. Germline CDR1 and CDR2: MNHEY and SMNVEV (reference sequence). V trimming: 6 bases; J trimming: 8 bases; junction bases outside the gene matches: 13. CDR3 protein: CASSPTGQGYIGELFF. Written as DNA, the CDR3 is TGTGCCAGCAGCCCAACGGGACAGGGCTACATTGGGGAGCTGTTTTTT.

The sample holds many counts of this clonotype. This chain uses TRBV2 with TRBJ2-7; D gene uncertain. CDR3 length: 13 amino acids. Trimming pared 6 bases from V and 3 bases from J, leaving 12 bases between. Germline V gene data show CDR1 as SNHLY and CDR2 as FYNNEI. In DNA, the CDR3 is TGTGCCAGCAGCCCCTTCCTCGGCTACGAGCAGTACTTC. Translated: CASSPFLGYEQYF.

This clonotype was found a few times. The chain couples TRBV11-2 to TRBJ2-5, with D maybe TRBD2 (8 bases). The ends were cut back, 4 bases at V and 2 bases at J, with 14 bases in the middle. Per germline, CDR1 SGHAT and CDR2 FQNNGV. The CDR3 runs to 15 residues. The CDR3 coding sequence is TGTGCCAGCAGCTCGGGAGGGACAGCTCAAGAGACCCAGTACTTC. It yields the protein CASSSGGTAQETQYF.

As for this clonotype: A much larger clone differs from this one at a single base, so this may be a read error. This chain uses TRBV27 with TRBJ2-3; 12 nucleotides line up with TRBD2. Losses at the gene ends were 8 bases for V and 2 bases for J; bases not matched to a gene: 17. CDR3 size: 19 residues. Germline CDR1 MNHEY, CDR2 SMNVEV (reference sequence). The CDR3 DNA reads as TGTGCCAGCGGTCGACCGGGACTAGCGGGCCCCGATTTCACAGATACGCAGTATTTT. Encoded protein: CASGRPGLAGPDFTDTQYF.

This clonotype was detected only a few times. The rearrangement links TRBV9 to TRBJ1-4; 7 bases line up with TRBD1. V shed 2 bases and J 4 bases; nucleotides not matched to a gene: 5. Germline CDR1 reads SGDLS; CDR2 reads YYNGEE. The CDR3 has 15 residues. This CDR3 reads CASSVAGTVNEKLFF. The CDR3 nucleotides are TGTGCCAGCAGCGTTGCCGGGACAGTTAATGAAAAACTGTTTTTT.

The chain employs TRBV9 and TRBJ1-2, with 9 bases fitting TRBD1. The CDR3 is made up of 20 amino acids. Germline values: CDR1 SGDLS, CDR2 YYNGEE. The V and J ends lost 0 bases and 0 bases, in that order; junction bases with no gene match: 15. The CDR3 region is CASSVEGAGTGRRANYGYTF. Here the CDR3 DNA reads TGTGCCAGCAGCGTAGAGGGGGCAGGGACAGGGCGACGTGCTAACTATGGCTACACCTTC.

The chain couples TRBV3-1 to TRBJ1-2; D may be TRBD1 (5 bases). This CDR3 comprises 18 residues. Trimming took off 0 bases at V and 3 bases at J, with 20 bases between the two ends. Per germline, CDR1 LGHDT and CDR2 YNNKEL (reference sequence). The CDR3 is CASSQERQGAPTYYGYTF. CDR3 DNA sequence: TGTGCCAGCAGCCAAGAGAGGCAGGGTGCCCCGACTTACTATGGCTACACCTTC.

The rearrangement uses TRBV27 and TRBJ2-7; no definite D call. V shed 0 bases and J shed 4 bases, with 7 bases lying between them. CDR3 length: 13 residues. Germline CDR1 reads MNHEY; CDR2 reads SMNVEV (reference sequence). This chain's CDR3 is CASSLSSPYEQYF. The CDR3 DNA follows: TGTGCCAGCAGTTTATCTTCGCCTTACGAGCAGTACTTC.

This clonotype has a handful of counts. The genes are TRBV14 and TRBJ1-2; unclear D gene. Germline CDR1 and CDR2: SGHDN and FVKESK. V shed 0 bases and J shed 0 bases, with 8 bases lying between them. The CDR3 is made up of 15 amino acids. CDR3 loop: CASSQDSKANYGYTF. The CDR3 DNA reads as TGTGCCAGCAGCCAAGATTCGAAGGCTAACTATGGCTACACCTTC.

Many counts were recorded for this clonotype. This chain uses TRBV20-1 with TRBJ2-3; D is possibly TRBD1 (6 bases). Trimming removed 3 bases at V and 0 bases at J, with 13 bases between. This CDR3 has 15 amino acids. CDR1 is DFQATT and CDR2 is SNEGSKA in the germline V gene (reference sequence). The CDR3 nucleotides are TGCAGTGCTAGTGGCTGGGACACAAGCACAGATACGCAGTATTTT. It specifies CSASGWDTSTDTQYF.